This is a list of T cell receptor beta chains from one sample in a study of spatial heterogeneity in lung cancer. One entry per CDR3 protein, called by TCRdb with MiXCR from the 5' RACE reads. Of more than 10,000 distinct CDR3 sequences in the sample, 14% were seen once. The sequencing used PBMCs, collected at surgery. Source of these receptors: a male donor with early-stage non-small cell lung cancer. The CDR3 runs from the conserved cysteine through the conserved F or W. D genes are given only for firm matches. Only some rows state a clone size, as once, few, many or a class for expanded clones.

clone_size j_call d_call v_call cdr3_nt cdr3_aa
few TRBJ2-2 NA TRBV15 TGTGCCACCAGCAGAGATGGGGGAGCCGGGGAGCTGTTTTTT CATSRDGGAGELFF
few TRBJ2-3 TRBD2 TRBV30 TGTGCCTGGGAACCGGGACTAGCGACCTATACGCAGTATTTT CAWEPGLATYTQYF
NA TRBJ2-2 TRBD2 TRBV28 TGTGCCGCAGGACTAGCGGGGACGCGGAAAGGCACCGGGGAGCTGTTTTTT CAAGLAGTRKGTGELFF
NA TRBJ2-2 NA TRBV7-9 TGTGCCAGCAGCTCCGCCTCCAGGGGGAACACCGGGGAGCTGTTTTTT CASSSASRGNTGELFF
many TRBJ2-5 NA TRBV19 TGTGCCAGTAGTATGAAGGTGGATTCTCAAGAGACCCAGTACTTC CASSMKVDSQETQYF
few TRBJ2-3 NA TRBV7-2 TGTGCCAGCAGCTTAGCAGGGAATGGGGATACGCAGTATTTT CASSLAGNGDTQYF
NA TRBJ1-6 NA TRBV7-9 TGTGCCAGCAGCTTATTGGGCAGGGGATCACCCCTCCACTTT CASSLLGRGSPLHF
many TRBJ1-4 NA TRBV7-8 TGTGCCAGCAGCATCGGACGGTCAACTATAGAAAAACTGTTTTTT CASSIGRSTIEKLFF
NA TRBJ2-3 NA TRBV5-1 TGCGCCAGCAGCTCCCCCCGGGGCCGTAGCACAGATACGCAGTATTTT CASSSPRGRSTDTQYF
many TRBJ2-3 NA TRBV7-9 TGTGCCAGCAGCTTACACGAGGACACGCAGTATTTT CASSLHEDTQYF
few TRBJ1-5 NA TRBV7-2 TGTGCCAGCAGCTTAACGTTAAGCGGGAGCAATCAGCCCCAGCATTTT CASSLTLSGSNQPQHF
many TRBJ2-7 NA TRBV24-1 TGTGCCACCCAGGAGGGGGGACTGGGAGAGCAGTACTTC CATQEGGLGEQYF
many TRBJ2-5 TRBD1 TRBV11-3 TGTGCCAGCCAGAGGGACAGGGAAGAGACCCAGTACTTC CASQRDREETQYF
many TRBJ2-2 NA TRBV9 TGTGCCAGCAGCGTGTTCGGGGACCCCGGGGAGCTGTTTTTT CASSVFGDPGELFF
few TRBJ2-2 NA TRBV24-1 TGTGCCACCAGTAGACCGGGACCGACGAACACCGGGGAGCTGTTTTTT CATSRPGPTNTGELFF
NA TRBJ2-3 NA TRBV11-2 TGTGCCAGCAGGTCACCCCCCGGGGATACGCAGTATTTT CASRSPPGDTQYF
many TRBJ1-4 NA TRBV28 TGTGCCAGCAGCTTAGCCGGGATTACAACTAATGAAAAACTGTTTTTT CASSLAGITTNEKLFF
NA TRBJ1-6 NA TRBV4-3 TGCGCCAGCAGCCAAGCATGGGGCTATAATTCACCCCTCCACTTT CASSQAWGYNSPLHF
many TRBJ2-5 NA TRBV6-5 TGTGCCAGCAGGCAGGGCAGGGAACAAGAGACCCAGTACTTC CASRQGREQETQYF
NA TRBJ2-7 NA TRBV15 TGTGCCACCAGCAGGGAGGGGTACGAGCAGTACTTC CATSREGYEQYF
NA TRBJ2-5 NA TRBV7-9 TGTGCCAGCGGGGGAAGACAAGAGACCCAGTACTTC CASGGRQETQYF
few TRBJ2-7 NA TRBV4-1 TGCGCCAGCAGCCAGTACCTCAAACAGGGTAGCGAGCAGTACTTC CASSQYLKQGSEQYF
many TRBJ2-1 TRBD1 TRBV10-2 TGCGCCAGCAGTGAGGGGACAGGGGACTTCTTCTACAATGAGCAGTTCTTC CASSEGTGDFFYNEQFF
few TRBJ1-5 NA TRBV19 TGTGCCAGTAGTATAGCAGATAGCAATCAGCCCCAGCATTTT CASSIADSNQPQHF
few TRBJ2-1 NA TRBV11-3 TGTGCCAGCAGCTTAAGGACCGTCGACAATGAGCAGTTCTTC CASSLRTVDNEQFF
NA TRBJ2-1 NA TRBV5-5 TGTGCCAGCAGCTTGGCGGGTTCGAGCTCCTACAATGAGCAGTTCTTC CASSLAGSSSYNEQFF
NA TRBJ2-3 NA TRBV2 TGTGCCAGCAGTGAAGCCCTTGGACAGACAGATACGCAGTATTTT CASSEALGQTDTQYF
few TRBJ2-1 TRBD2 TRBV18 TGTGCCAGCTCACAAGGACTAGCGGGGGGAGATGAGCAGTTCTTC CASSQGLAGGDEQFF
NA TRBJ1-1 NA TRBV5-1 TGCGCCAGCAGCTTGCTGAACACTGAAGCTTTCTTT CASSLLNTEAFF
NA TRBJ2-7 NA TRBV7-2 TGTGCCAGCAGCTTAATGCGTGGGGAGCAGTACTTC CASSLMRGEQYF
few TRBJ1-6 NA TRBV6-2/TRBV6-3 TGTGCCAGCAGATCTCCCTACGGACAACCCCTCCACTTT CASRSPYGQPLHF
once TRBJ2-3 NA TRBV28 TGTGCCAGCAGTTTAGGGGGGGCTGGGACAGATACGCAGTATTTT CASSLGGAGTDTQYF
NA TRBJ2-7 NA TRBV18 TGTGCCAGCTCACCAAGGCAGGGGCGCTACGAGCAGTACTTC CASSPRQGRYEQYF
medium-sized TRBJ1-1 NA TRBV4-2 TGTGCCAGCAGCCAAGCCCCAGGGGACACTGAAGCTTTCTTT CASSQAPGDTEAFF
NA TRBJ2-3 TRBD2 TRBV20-1 TGCAGTGCTAGAGATCAGCGGGAAGCCTATACGCAGTATTTT CSARDQREAYTQYF
many TRBJ2-7 NA TRBV6-5 TGTGCCAGCAGTCAGGAGGGTGACTCCTACGAGCAGTACTTC CASSQEGDSYEQYF
many TRBJ1-2 TRBD1 TRBV10-3 TGTGCCATCAGCGACAACAGGGGCTCACGCGCGGACTATGGCTACACCTTC CAISDNRGSRADYGYTF
few TRBJ1-3 NA TRBV6-5 TGTGCCAGCAGTTCCTACGTTGGAAACACCATATATTTT CASSSYVGNTIYF
NA TRBJ2-2 TRBD1 TRBV7-2 TGTGCCAGCAGCACACGGGACAGTCCCGGGGAGCTGTTTTTT CASSTRDSPGELFF
many TRBJ2-3 TRBD1 TRBV20-1 TGCAGTGCTAGAGAACCCGGGACAGCTAGCCGAGATACGCAGTATTTT CSAREPGTASRDTQYF
NA TRBJ2-5 TRBD2 TRBV29-1 TGCAGCGTTGAGACGGGGGGGCTGGGGGAGACCCAGTACTTC CSVETGGLGETQYF
NA TRBJ2-5 NA TRBV14 TGTGCCAGCAGCCAAGCCGGCAGGGTGCCCCAGTACTTC CASSQAGRVPQYF
few TRBJ2-1 NA TRBV28 TGTGCCAGCAGCGACAGTTTCTACAATGAGCAGTTCTTC CASSDSFYNEQFF
many TRBJ2-5 TRBD2 TRBV29-1 TGCAGCGTTGAGCTACGGGAGGGGATAATGGAGACCCAGTACTTC CSVELREGIMETQYF
NA TRBJ2-5 NA TRBV10-3 TGTGCCATCAGTGAGTCGTATTACGCCCAAGAGACCCAGTACTTC CAISESYYAQETQYF
NA TRBJ1-5 TRBD1 TRBV28 TGTGCCAGCAGTCCAGCCTCGACAGGGGGCGTCTGGCATTTT CASSPASTGGVWHF
many TRBJ2-5 TRBD1 TRBV6-5 TGTGCCAGCACCCTCCTCGGGGGGACAGGGGGAGCAGAGACCCAGTACTTC CASTLLGGTGGAETQYF
many TRBJ2-2 NA TRBV20-1 TGCAGTGCTAGAGAGGTGCGCTACACCGGGGAGCTGTTTTTT CSAREVRYTGELFF
many TRBJ2-1 NA TRBV3-1 TGTGCCAGCAGCCAATTAGCGGAGGCTTTTCGGAATGAGCAGTTCTTC CASSQLAEAFRNEQFF
NA TRBJ2-2 TRBD1 TRBV10-3 TGTGCCATCAGTACGGGACAGGGAGTCACCGGGGAGCTGTTTTTT CAISTGQGVTGELFF
NA TRBJ1-2 NA TRBV28 TGTGCCAGCAGCACTAAGGGAAGTGGCTATGGCTACACCTTC CASSTKGSGYGYTF
NA TRBJ1-1 NA TRBV20-1 TGCAGTGCTATTTTCGACAGGAACACTGAAGCTTTCTTT CSAIFDRNTEAFF
many TRBJ1-2 NA TRBV11-2 TGTGCCAGCAGAGGACTGCGGTGGCAGACTAACTATGGCTACACCTTC CASRGLRWQTNYGYTF
NA TRBJ1-2 NA TRBV10-3 TGTGCCATCAGTGAGTTAGTCGGGCGTCAGGCCGGAGTCTATGGCTACACCTTC CAISELVGRQAGVYGYTF
many TRBJ2-1 TRBD2 TRBV29-1 TGCAGCCATCGATTTTTAGCGGGGGGGCAGAATGAGCAGTTCTTC CSHRFLAGGQNEQFF
few TRBJ2-3 NA TRBV7-2 TGTGCCAGCAGCTCAACCACAGATACGCAGTATTTT CASSSTTDTQYF
few TRBJ2-7 NA TRBV5-1 TGCGCCAGCAGCGGGGCTGGTGAACAAACCTACGAGCAGTACTTC CASSGAGEQTYEQYF
medium-sized TRBJ2-4 TRBD2 TRBV20-1 TGCAGTGCTACAAGACTAGCGGGGGAAGCCAAAAACATTCAGTACTTC CSATRLAGEAKNIQYF